The clone carrying this T cell receptor (beta chain) appeared many times. Unique molecular identifier tags were affixed to discrete cDNA molecules. TCRdb processed the 5' RACE reads anew with MiXCR; each CDR3 protein has one entry. The table records some 30,000 distinct CDR3 sequences, more than 4% of them present only once. The sample is drawn from a study of early T cells in non-severe SARS-CoV-2 infection. The receptor was isolated from an adult who was a healthcare worker with PCR-confirmed SARS-CoV-2 infection or an uninfected control (not recorded which). Sequencing was done on a sample of whole blood.

For the CDR3, the DNA is TGTGCCTGGACTAGCGGGAGTATGGAGACCCAGTACTTC. Protein sequence: CAWTSGSMETQYF. The chain has TRBV30 and TRBJ2-5, with 10 bases identical to TRBD2. The V gene end was trimmed by 4 bases and the J gene end by 5 bases; junction bases not matched to a gene: 4. Germline-derived CDR1 and CDR2 are GTSNPN and SVGIG (reference sequence). The CDR3 length is 13 residues.